This TCR beta chain was documented in a study of regulatory T cells in long-lasting Graves disease. Germline CDR1 is DFQATT and CDR2 is SNEGSKA (reference sequence). Trimming cost V 4 bases and J 5 bases, with 18 bases left between them. The CDR3 has 14 residues. Arm-PCR of CDR3 regions and iRepertoire HTBI primers were the basis on which TCR beta libraries were built. TCRdb used MiXCR to reprocess the multiplex PCR reads, holding one entry per CDR3 protein. Among fewer than 650,000 distinct CDR3 sequences listed, about 16% were seen once. Noted time point: newly diagnosed GD, antithyroid drugs for less than 3 months. PBMC-extracted RNA yielded the TCR library. This clonotype was seen more than once but under ten times. These records were also assigned to another study, of T cells in Graves' hyperthyroidism and ophthalmopathy.

This sequence was found in a man younger than 35 with Graves disease. This chain links TRBV20-1 with TRBJ2-7, with D unclear. Specimen: peripheral blood mononuclear cells (PBMCs), collected at new diagnosis, from a patient treated with antithyroid drugs. The CDR3 sequence is CSAKARRSQDEQYF. In DNA form, the CDR3 reads TGCAGTGCTAAGGCCCGGCGGAGCCAGGACGAGCAGTACTTC.